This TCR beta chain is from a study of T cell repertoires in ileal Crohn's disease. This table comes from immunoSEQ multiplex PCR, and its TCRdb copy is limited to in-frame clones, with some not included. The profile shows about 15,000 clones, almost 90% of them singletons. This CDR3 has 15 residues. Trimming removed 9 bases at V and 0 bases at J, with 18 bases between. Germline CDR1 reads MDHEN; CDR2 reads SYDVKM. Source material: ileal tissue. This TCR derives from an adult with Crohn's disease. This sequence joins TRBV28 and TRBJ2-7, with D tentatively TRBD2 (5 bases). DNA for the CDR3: TGTGCCAGATTCCTCCGGCGGGCGAGCTCCTACGAGCAGTACTTC. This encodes CARFLRRASSYEQYF.